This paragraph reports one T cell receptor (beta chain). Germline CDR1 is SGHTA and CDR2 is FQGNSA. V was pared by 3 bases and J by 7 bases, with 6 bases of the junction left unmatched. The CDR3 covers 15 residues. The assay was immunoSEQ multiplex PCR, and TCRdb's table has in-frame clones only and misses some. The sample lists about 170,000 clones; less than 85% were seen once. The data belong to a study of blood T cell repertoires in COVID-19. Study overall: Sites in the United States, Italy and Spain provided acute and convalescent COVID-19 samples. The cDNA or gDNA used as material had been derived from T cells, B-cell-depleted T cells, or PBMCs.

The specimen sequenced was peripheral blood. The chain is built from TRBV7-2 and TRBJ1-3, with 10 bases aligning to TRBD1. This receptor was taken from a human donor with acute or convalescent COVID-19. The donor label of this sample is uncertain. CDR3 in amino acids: CASSLSGQGWNTIYF. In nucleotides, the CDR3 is TGTGCCAGCAGCTTGTCGGGACAGGGGTGGAACACCATATATTTT.